Following are 30 T cell receptor beta chains from one sample sequenced in a study of blood T cell repertoires in COVID-19. Here immunoSEQ multiplex PCR was the method, and the copy in TCRdb shows in-frame clones only, minus some. The sample includes 400,000 to 500,000 clones, over 75% of them seen just once. The source material was PBMCs or T cells enriched from blood (not recorded which). These receptors were obtained from a woman under 30 who had been exposed to COVID-19.

The rearrangement uses TRBV11-2 and TRBJ2-5, with 7 bases identical to TRBD1. Germline CDR1 reads SGHAT; CDR2 reads FQNNGV. With 1 base clipped from V and 1 base from J, the junction kept 9 bases outside the gene matches. This CDR3 region has 17 residues. CDR3 in amino acids: CASSLGGHTGVQETQYF. The CDR3 DNA reads as TGTGCCAGCAGCTTAGGGGGCCATACAGGGGTCCAAGAGACCCAGTACTTC. The whole variable domain, filled in from reference TRBV11-2 and TRBJ2-5, reads EAGVAQSPRYKIIEKRQSVAFWCNPISGHATLYWYQQILGQGPKLLIQFQNNGVVDDSQLPKDRFSAERLKGVDSTLKIQPAKLEDSAVYLCASSLGGHTGVQETQYFGPGTRLLVL.

The chain recombines TRBV6-5 with TRBJ1-5, with 8 bases identical to TRBD1. This CDR3 is built from 15 residues. The trim removed 4 bases at V and 1 base at J, leaving 3 bases unmatched. Germline loops: CDR1 MNHEY, CDR2 SVGAGI. The CDR3 nucleotides read TGTGCCAGCAGTTTTCAGGGGGCGAGCAATCAGCCCCAGCATTTT. Translating gives CASSFQGASNQPQHF.

The V gene is TRBV18, the J gene TRBJ2-3; the match to TRBD2 covers 14 bases. CDR1 is KGHSH and CDR2 is LQKENI in the germline V gene. Trimming cost V 2 bases and J 5 bases; bases outside gene matches: 6. The CDR3 extends over 17 amino acids. The CDR3 sequence: CASSPTGTSGGRDTQYF. The CDR3 region has the DNA TGTGCCAGCTCACCAACAGGGACTAGCGGGGGCCGAGATACGCAGTATTTT.

This clone came up a few times. V and J are TRBV19 and TRBJ1-1; perhaps TRBD1 as D (5 bases). V lost 8 bases to trimming and J lost 0 bases, with 10 bases between them. The CDR3 is 13 amino acids. Germline CDR1 is LNHDA and CDR2 is SQIVND (reference sequence). CDR3 in DNA: TGTGCCAGTGGGGCAGGGCTGAACACTGAAGCTTTCTTT. It specifies CASGAGLNTEAFF.

The CDR3 DNA is TGTGCCAGCAGTCTTCGAGGGGCAGGGGGAGGAAACACCATATATTTT. Protein: CASSLRGAGGGNTIYF. The J gene is TRBJ1-3, the V gene TRBV27, with 7 bases fitting TRBD1. Germline values: CDR1 MNHEY, CDR2 SMNVEV (reference sequence). With 5 bases clipped from V and 4 bases from J, the junction kept 11 bases outside the gene matches. The length of the CDR3 is 16 residues.

This clone was counted only a few times. The rearrangement uses TRBV3-1 (or the pseudogene TRBV3-2) and TRBJ1-2; 8 nucleotides agree with TRBD1. The CDR3 covers 15 residues. Per germline, CDR1 LGHDT and CDR2 YNNKEL (reference sequence). V was clipped by 4 bases and J by 7 bases; unmatched bases: 11. CDR3 DNA: TGTGCCAGCAGCCTTCCAACCGGACAGGGCGGTGGCTACACCTTC. Translating gives CASSLPTGQGGGYTF.

The gene calls are TRBV18 and TRBJ2-7, with 9 bases aligning to TRBD1. Germline-derived CDR1 and CDR2 are KGHSH and LQKENI. The CDR3 has 16 amino acids. V lost 1 base to trimming and J lost 1 base; unmatched junction nucleotides: 5. CDR3 loop: CASSPLDGQGSYEQYF. CDR3 nucleotides: TGTGCCAGCTCACCACTCGATGGACAGGGGTCCTACGAGCAGTACTTC.

The chain is built from TRBV6-4 and TRBJ2-7, with TRBD1 matching 8 bases. Germline V gene sequence: CDR1 MRHNA, CDR2 SNTAGT. The CDR3 runs to 14 residues. The J segment lost 4 bases and the V segment lost 4 bases, leaving 6 bases of the junction unmatched. CDR3 in amino acids: CASSVPGQAYEQYF. In DNA form, the CDR3 reads TGTGCCAGCAGTGTACCGGGACAGGCTTACGAGCAGTACTTC.

The CDR3 sequence: CATSDFVGGAGDEQFF. As DNA, the CDR3 is TGTGCCACCAGTGATTTCGTCGGGGGGGCCGGTGATGAGCAGTTCTTC. This sequence joins TRBV24-1 and TRBJ2-1; TRBD2 matches 8 bases. The CDR3 is made up of 16 amino acids. The V and J ends lost 1 base and 8 bases, in that order; junction bases with no gene match: 9. CDR1 is KGHDR, CDR2 SFDVKD, per germline.

The chain has TRBV20-1 and TRBJ1-6, with 10 bases matching TRBD1. Trimming removed 3 bases from V and 1 base from J; junction bases left unmatched: 6. Germline V lookup: CDR1 DFQATT, CDR2 SNEGSKA (reference sequence). The CDR3 totals 17 residues. The CDR3 DNA sequence: TGCAGTGCTAGTCGGACAGGGGGGTTATCCTATAATTCACCCCTCCACTTT. Encoded protein: CSASRTGGLSYNSPLHF.

The chain recombines TRBV7-9 with TRBJ1-2; 7 bases agree with TRBD1. Germline CDR1 and CDR2: SEHNR and FQNEAQ (reference sequence). V lost 5 bases, J lost 2 bases, and 14 bases stayed unmatched. This CDR3 contains 17 residues. The CDR3 sequence: CASSPTPRQGGNYGYTF. As DNA, the CDR3 is TGTGCCAGCAGCCCGACCCCTCGACAGGGTGGGAACTATGGCTACACCTTC.

This sequence joins TRBV19 and TRBJ1-5, with 7 bases aligning to TRBD1. Germline trimming cut 4 bases from V and 3 bases from J; bases unmatched to any gene: 12. The CDR3 sequence is 17 residues long. Germline-derived CDR1 and CDR2 are LNHDA and SQIVND (reference sequence). The CDR3 spells CASSTPDRDKYNQPQHF. The CDR3 coding sequence is TGTGCCAGTAGTACCCCCGACAGGGACAAGTACAATCAGCCCCAGCATTTT.

The chain employs TRBV7-2 and TRBJ1-1; D unresolved. V lost 4 bases, J lost 0 bases, and 18 bases lay in between. The CDR3 loop spans 17 amino acids. In germline, CDR1 is SGHTA, CDR2 FQGNSA. CDR3 DNA: TGTGCCAGCAGCTCACTACTATGGGAGGGTATGAACACTGAAGCTTTCTTT. Encoded protein: CASSSLLWEGMNTEAFF.

In its sample, this clone was seen once. The chain employs TRBV29-1 and TRBJ1-2; no clear D gene. CDR3 length: 13 residues. The germline CDR1 and CDR2 sequences are SQVTM and ANQGSEA. V lost 4 bases and J 6 bases, leaving 15 bases between the germline ends. In nucleotides, the CDR3 is TGCAGCGTTGGGAGGCCCCAGGAAGATGGCTACACCTTC. It is translated as CSVGRPQEDGYTF.

V usage is TRBV11-2 and J usage is TRBJ1-4; maybe TRBD1 (6 bases). The CDR3 is 14 amino acids. Trimming removed 1 base from V and 7 bases from J, with 10 bases in between. Germline assignment: CDR1 SGHAT and CDR2 FQNNGV. CDR3 nucleotides: TGTGCCAGCAGCTTAGGCAGGGGCGTTGAAAAACTGTTTTTT. Amino acids: CASSLGRGVEKLFF.

This clone was observed a handful of times. V and J are TRBV29-1 and TRBJ2-7; TRBD1 is a possible D gene (6 bases). The V and J ends lost 4 bases and 5 bases respectively, with 12 bases between them. The germline gives CDR1 SQVTM, CDR2 ANQGSEA. The CDR3 is made up of 12 amino acids. CDR3 amino acids: CSVVGRGHEQYF. The CDR3 DNA follows: TGCAGCGTTGTAGGCAGGGGCCACGAGCAGTACTTC.

The chain combines TRBV19 with TRBJ2-1, with D uncertain. Germline values: CDR1 LNHDA, CDR2 SQIVND (reference sequence). Trimming stripped 1 base from V and 6 bases from J, with 10 bases between. This CDR3 is 14 amino acids long. CDR3 residues: CASSIGAPPNEQFF. DNA for the CDR3: TGTGCCAGTAGTATAGGGGCACCACCCAATGAGCAGTTCTTC.

The chain recombines TRBV11-2 with TRBJ1-6, with 7 bases lining up with TRBD1. Germline V gene data show CDR1 as SGHAT and CDR2 as FQNNGV. Unmatched junction bases numbered 8, after V lost 1 base and J lost 8 bases. The CDR3 runs to 16 residues. The CDR3 DNA follows: TGTGCCAGCAGCTTAGCGACAGGGTTGAGGCATTCACCCCTCCACTTT. Translation gives CASSLATGLRHSPLHF.

This clone has only a few counts. Germline is not matched at one junction end, which may reflect a read error. The same CDR3 can be traced to other DNA sequences in this sample. The gene calls are TRBV6-1 and TRBJ1-6; 9 bases fit TRBD1. Germline assignment: CDR1 MNHNS and CDR2 SASEGT. The CDR3 spans 15 residues. CDR3 sequence: CASTEQGAINSPLHF. The DNA for the CDR3 is TGTGCCAGCACTGAACAGGGGGCGATCAATTCACCCCTCCACTTT.

This clone was seen just once. J is TRBJ2-7 and V is TRBV30; D is uncertain. The V gene's germline CDR1 is GTSNPN and CDR2 SVGIG (reference sequence). The CDR3 spans 14 residues. V shed 0 bases and J shed 2 bases, with 11 bases lying between them. The CDR3 DNA reads as TGTGCCTGGAGTGTATCCCTTCTCCCCTACGAGCAGTACTTC. Amino acid sequence: CAWSVSLLPYEQYF.

This chain uses TRBV7-2 with TRBJ2-7, with 9 bases lining up with TRBD1. This CDR3 has 15 residues. The V and J ends lost 5 bases and 2 bases, in that order; junction bases with no gene match: 7. CDR1 is SGHTA and CDR2 is FQGNSA in the germline V gene. The CDR3 loop reads CASSPAGTGPYEQYF. The CDR3 nucleotides are TGTGCCAGCAGCCCAGCCGGGACAGGGCCCTACGAGCAGTACTTC.

The chain links TRBV6-5 to TRBJ1-1; no clear D. CDR3 size: 11 residues. With 8 bases removed from V and 0 bases from J, the gap between germline ends came to 4 bases. Germline values: CDR1 MNHEY, CDR2 SVGAGI. This chain's CDR3 is CASEMNTEAFF. The CDR3 DNA sequence: TGTGCCAGCGAGATGAACACTGAAGCTTTCTTT.

The chain recombines TRBV30 with TRBJ1-4, with 11 positions matching TRBD1. With 0 bases clipped from V and 6 bases from J, the junction kept 3 bases outside the gene matches. The CDR3 consists of 15 residues. Germline V lookup: CDR1 GTSNPN, CDR2 SVGIG (reference sequence). The CDR3 bases are TGTGCCTGGAGTGTATCGGGACAGGGGGATGAAAAACTGTTTTTT. Its protein product is CAWSVSGQGDEKLFF. Based on the CDR3 plus reference TRBV30 and TRBJ1-4, the full variable domain is SQTIHQWPATLVQPVGSPLSLECTVEGTSNPNLYWYRQAAGRGLQLLFYSVGIGQISSEVPQNLSASRPQDRQFILSSKKLLLSDSGFYLCAWSVSGQGDEKLFFGSGTQLSVL.

The gene calls are TRBV15 and TRBJ2-1; D possibly corresponds to TRBD1 (5 bases). Germline CDR1 and CDR2: LNHNV and YYDKDF (reference sequence). The CDR3 runs to 15 residues. The germline V and J ends were trimmed by 0 bases and 4 bases, with 10 bases remaining between them. CDR3 nucleotides: TGTGCCACCAGCAGAGAAGACAGTGTGTACAATGAGCAGTTCTTC. This codes for CATSREDSVYNEQFF. The entire variable domain, with the rest obtained from reference TRBV15 and TRBJ2-1, is as follows: DAMVIQNPRYQVTQFGKPVTLSCSQTLNHNVMYWYQQKSSQAPKLLFHYYDKDFNNEADTPDNFQSRRPNTSFCFLDIRSPGLGDTAMYLCATSREDSVYNEQFFGPGTRLTVL.

The chain couples TRBV24-1 to TRBJ1-3; TRBD1 aligns across 7 bases. The CDR3 consists of 15 residues. Germline V gene lookup returns CDR1 KGHDR and CDR2 SFDVKD. J gave up 4 bases and V 4 bases, and 6 bases lay outside the gene matches. CDR3 bases: TGTGCCACCAGTGACACTCCGGGACAGGGAAACACCATATATTTT. This sequence encodes CATSDTPGQGNTIYF.

The chain has TRBV4-1 and TRBJ2-2, with a possible D match to TRBD1 (6 bases). CDR3 length equals 16 residues. V lost 1 base and J 1 base, leaving 10 bases between the germline ends. Per germline, CDR1 MGHRA and CDR2 YSYEKL. DNA of the CDR3: TGCGCCAGCAGCCAAGCGGCAGGGGTGAACACCGGGGAGCTGTTTTTT. Amino acid sequence: CASSQAAGVNTGELFF.

For the CDR3, the DNA is TGTGCCAGCAGCCTCTCCGGGGGGTTCACAGATACGCAGTATTTT. Protein sequence: CASSLSGGFTDTQYF. This chain uses TRBV11-2 with TRBJ2-3, with TRBD2 identical over 7 bases. This CDR3 has 15 residues. Germline CDR1 reads SGHAT; CDR2 reads FQNNGV. V trimming: 5 bases; J trimming: 2 bases; junction bases outside the gene matches: 7. The whole variable domain, remainder taken from reference TRBV11-2 and TRBJ2-3, is EAGVAQSPRYKIIEKRQSVAFWCNPISGHATLYWYQQILGQGPKLLIQFQNNGVVDDSQLPKDRFSAERLKGVDSTLKIQPAKLEDSAVYLCASSLSGGFTDTQYFGPGTRLTVL.

This chain uses TRBV29-1 with TRBJ2-5; D remains ambiguous. The CDR3 is 12 amino acids. Trimming pared 5 bases from V and 4 bases from J, leaving 11 bases between. The germline gives CDR1 SQVTM, CDR2 ANQGSEA. Written as DNA, the CDR3 is TGCAGCGTTTCGGTTCCTTTAGAGACCCAGTACTTC. It codes for CSVSVPLETQYF.

This clone was counted a single time. This sequence joins TRBV2 and TRBJ1-1, with D possibly TRBD1 on 5 matching bases. Germline values: CDR1 SNHLY, CDR2 FYNNEI. Trimming took off 9 bases at V and 8 bases at J, with 10 bases between the two ends. CDR3 length equals 10 residues. CDR3 sequence (DNA): TGTGCCAGGGCAGGGCAGGAAGCTTTCTTT. Protein sequence: CARAGQEAFF.

The gene calls are TRBV7-3 and TRBJ2-3; 7 bases align to TRBD2. Trimming at V came to 6 bases and at J to 3 bases, leaving 12 bases not matched to a gene. The length of the CDR3 is 16 residues. The germline gives CDR1 SGHTA, CDR2 FQGTGA. CDR3 region: CASSRGDGGSTDTQYF. The CDR3 DNA follows: TGTGCCAGCAGTCGCGGCGACGGGGGGTCGACAGATACGCAGTATTTT.